The TCR beta chain under discussion was sequenced for a study of cytotoxic CD8 clonotypes in ibrutinib-treated CLL. Germline V CDR1 and CDR2: ENHRY, SYGVKD. Unmatched junction bases numbered 9, after V lost 2 bases and J lost 8 bases. The CDR3 has 17 amino acids. TCRdb keeps only in-frame clones here, not all; method: immunoSEQ multiplex PCR. In the table there are almost 250,000 clones, around three quarters of which are singletons. Specimen: PBMCs, collected after 24 months of ibrutinib treatment. The sequence was obtained from a human donor with chronic lymphocytic leukemia. This chain uses TRBV10-3 with TRBJ2-3; 14 bases are a match to TRBD2. The CDR3 protein is CAISEGLAGGSSGTQYF. CDR3 bases: TGTGCCATCAGTGAGGGACTAGCGGGAGGTTCATCAGGTACGCAGTATTTT.